A single sample is the source of the 25 T cell receptor beta chains below, sequenced in a study of blood T cell repertoires in COVID-19 (dated by TCRdb to the early 2020s). Libraries came from the immunoSEQ multiplex PCR assay. TCRdb obtained this table from immuneACCESS and retained in-frame rearrangements with V and J assigned. These tables miss some clones; where compared with another copy, unresolved V genes account for less than half of the shortfall, and the remainder is unexplained. The sample has over 80,000 clones on record, more than 75% of them singletons. Together, the top ten hold about 9.3% of the sample. Sequenced sample: peripheral blood. Source of these receptors: a man aged 45-65 years with acute or convalescent COVID-19.

This rearrangement joins TRBV10-1 to TRBJ1-1; D unclear. The CDR3 is 13 amino acids. V was pared by 6 bases and J by 0 bases, with 8 bases between. Germline loops: CDR1 WNHNN, CDR2 SYGVQD (reference sequence). CDR3 in DNA: TGCGCCAGCAGAGAACATATGAACACTGAAGCTTTCTTT. Its protein product is CASREHMNTEAFF.

The chain is built from TRBV14 and TRBJ2-5; 9 nucleotides line up with TRBD1. Germline loops: CDR1 SGHDN, CDR2 FVKESK. The length of the CDR3 is 17 residues. Trimming cost V 0 bases and J 5 bases; bases outside gene matches: 10. The CDR3 region is CASSQDRGQGRSETQYF. CDR3 sequence (DNA): TGTGCCAGCAGCCAAGATCGGGGACAGGGAAGATCGGAGACCCAGTACTTC.

The chain recombines TRBV11-3 with TRBJ2-7; D is uncertain. Germline V gene data show CDR1 as SGHNT and CDR2 as YENEEA. There are 15 residues in the CDR3. V was cut by 0 bases and J by 6 bases, with 15 bases left in between. CDR3 in amino acids: CASSLDLSARGEQYF. CDR3 DNA sequence: TGTGCCAGCAGCTTAGATCTTTCCGCCCGCGGCGAGCAGTACTTC.

This rearrangement joins TRBV19 to TRBJ1-3; the D is unclear. The CDR3 totals 10 residues. Per the germline V gene, CDR1 is LNHDA and CDR2 is SQIVND (reference sequence). Deletions cut 7 bases from V and 8 bases from J, with 6 bases between. This CDR3 is CASMEYTIYF. CDR3 bases: TGTGCCAGTATGGAGTACACCATATATTTT.

This sequence joins TRBV5-4 and TRBJ1-1; TRBD1 is a possible D gene (6 bases). The CDR3 runs to 15 residues. Per germline, CDR1 SGHNT and CDR2 YYREEE (reference sequence). Trimming left V 4 bases short and J 1 base short, with 14 bases between. Here the CDR3 reads CASSLPGGGNTEAFF. The CDR3 DNA follows: TGTGCCAGCAGCCTACCGGGAGGGGGGAACACTGAAGCTTTCTTT.

The chain is built from TRBV27 and TRBJ2-1; 9 bases are a match to TRBD2. V lost 3 bases, J lost 6 bases, and 9 bases stayed unmatched. This CDR3 comprises 16 residues. CDR1 is MNHEY, CDR2 SMNVEV, per germline (reference sequence). Here the CDR3 DNA reads TGTGCCAGCAGTTTGCGCGGGACTAGCCCAACCAATGAGCAGTTCTTC. It codes for CASSLRGTSPTNEQFF.

The genes are TRBV10-3 and TRBJ2-7; D is possibly TRBD1 (5 bases). The CDR3 is 13 amino acids. The germline V gene encodes CDR1 ENHRY and CDR2 SYGVKD. Trimming shortened V by 6 bases and J by 0 bases, and 9 bases separated the two germline ends. The CDR3 protein is CAISDSSSYEQYF. As DNA, the CDR3 is TGTGCCATCAGCGACAGTAGCTCCTACGAGCAGTACTTC.

The gene calls are TRBV20-1 and TRBJ2-3; the D gene is possibly TRBD2 (6 bases). CDR3 length equals 13 residues. Germline CDR1 DFQATT, CDR2 SNEGSKA (reference sequence). The V end lost 3 bases, the J end lost 4 bases, and 11 bases lay between the germline ends. This chain's CDR3 is CSASREPADTQYF. For the CDR3, the DNA is TGCAGTGCTAGTCGGGAGCCGGCAGATACGCAGTATTTT.

In its sample, this clone was seen a few times. This CDR3 is CASSDRFSFSGNTIYF. In DNA form, the CDR3 reads TGTGCCAGCAGCGACAGGTTTTCATTCTCTGGAAACACCATATATTTT. V usage is TRBV7-6 and J usage is TRBJ1-3; tentative D call: TRBD1 (6 bases). Between the trimmed V and J ends, which lost 5 bases and 0 bases, there was a span of 14 bases. This CDR3 is 16 amino acids long. Germline V CDR1 and CDR2: SGHVS, FNYEAQ.

This clone turned up a few times. At the DNA level, this CDR3 is encoded by other sequences in the same sample as well. V gene TRBV5-1 combines with J gene TRBJ2-3; the match to TRBD2 covers 9 bases. The CDR3 has 14 amino acids. Trimming removed 4 bases from V and 3 bases from J; junction bases left unmatched: 3. From germline, CDR1 is SGHRS and CDR2 YFSETQ. The CDR3 bases are TGCGCCAGCAGCGGCGGGAGGGGAACAGATACGCAGTATTTT. This translates into CASSGGRGTDTQYF.

The V call is TRBV7-9, the J call TRBJ1-2; tentatively, D is TRBD1 (6 bases). The CDR3 loop spans 16 amino acids. Trimming removed 3 bases at V and 7 bases at J, with 21 bases between. Germline V lookup: CDR1 SEHNR, CDR2 FQNEAQ (reference sequence). As DNA, the CDR3 is TGTGCCAGCAGCTTCGGCAGACAGGCCGGCGGGGGTGGCTACACCTTC. It translates to CASSFGRQAGGGGYTF.

This chain links TRBV7-3 with TRBJ2-2, with D maybe TRBD2 (5 bases). V was clipped by 6 bases and J by 5 bases, with 19 bases between them. This CDR3 contains 16 residues. In germline, CDR1 is SGHTA, CDR2 FQGTGA. The CDR3 DNA sequence: TGTGCCAGCAGTCGTATCCGGGGAGCGCGGACCGGGGAGCTGTTTTTT. Translated: CASSRIRGARTGELFF. The entire variable domain, with the rest obtained from reference TRBV7-3 and TRBJ2-2, is as follows: GAGVSQTPSNKVTEKGKYVELRCDPISGHTALYWYRQSLGQGPEFLIYFQGTGAADDSGLPNDRFFAVRPEGSVSTLKIQRTERGDSAVYLCASSRIRGARTGELFFGEGSRLTVL.

The rearrangement uses TRBV7-9 and TRBJ2-3; 10 bases are shared with TRBD2. The CDR3 is 15 amino acids. V lost 5 bases and J lost 5; bases outside the gene matches: 7. Per germline, CDR1 SEHNR and CDR2 FQNEAQ (reference sequence). The CDR3 bases are TGTGCCAGCAGCGTTGGGACTAGCGAGGGAGATACGCAGTATTTT. Protein product: CASSVGTSEGDTQYF.

V is TRBV15 and J is TRBJ1-1, with D tentatively TRBD1 (5 bases). The CDR3 runs 15 residues. Germline V gene data show CDR1 as LNHNV and CDR2 as YYDKDF (reference sequence). Trimming removed 2 bases from V and 1 base from J, with 11 bases in between. CDR3 in DNA: TGTGCCACCAGCAGACCCCGGACATCGAACACTGAAGCTTTCTTT. This encodes CATSRPRTSNTEAFF. Full variable domain (outside the CDR3, taken from reference TRBV15 and TRBJ1-1): DAMVIQNPRYQVTQFGKPVTLSCSQTLNHNVMYWYQQKSSQAPKLLFHYYDKDFNNEADTPDNFQSRRPNTSFCFLDIRSPGLGDTAMYLCATSRPRTSNTEAFFGQGTRLTVV.

This clone was seen a few times. This chain uses TRBV7-9 with TRBJ2-5, with TRBD1 matching 8 bases. CDR1 is SEHNR and CDR2 is FQNEAQ in the germline V gene (reference sequence). The V and J ends lost 6 bases and 4 bases, in that order; junction bases with no gene match: 7. The CDR3 is made up of 14 amino acids. The chain's CDR3 is CASSSNRGVETQYF. The CDR3 DNA is TGTGCCAGCAGTTCTAACAGGGGGGTAGAGACCCAGTACTTC. The full variable domain, in which reference TRBV7-9 and TRBJ2-5 provide the parts outside the CDR3, is DTGVSQNPRHKITKRGQNVTFRCDPISEHNRLYWYRQTLGQGPEFLTYFQNEAQLEKSRLLSDRFSAERPKGSFSTLEIQRTEQGDSAMYLCASSSNRGVETQYFGPGTRLLVL.

This clone was recorded only once. The gene calls are TRBV6-5 and TRBJ2-3; no clear D. Looked up from germline, CDR1 is MNHEY and CDR2 is SVGAGI. This CDR3 has 14 amino acids. Deletions cut 8 bases from V and 0 bases from J, with 12 bases between. This chain's CDR3 is CASLFGYSTDTQYF. CDR3 DNA: TGTGCCAGCCTCTTCGGGTATAGCACAGATACGCAGTATTTT.

The chain recombines TRBV16 with TRBJ1-1, with D possibly matching TRBD1 (5 bases). This CDR3 has 13 residues. CDR1 is KGHSY, CDR2 FQNENV, per germline. V lost 4 bases and J lost 5, with 11 bases in between. This CDR3 reads CASSPSGVTEAFF. DNA for the CDR3: TGTGCCAGCAGCCCCTCGGGGGTTACTGAAGCTTTCTTT.

J is TRBJ2-2 and V is TRBV7-2, with D unclear. CDR1 is SGHTA and CDR2 is FQGNSA in the germline V gene. The CDR3 spans 13 residues. Trimming took 5 bases from V and 8 from J, leaving 12 bases between them. The CDR3: CASSLSVGGELFF. The CDR3 bases are TGTGCCAGCAGCCTGAGCGTTGGGGGGGAGCTGTTTTTT.

This clone was seen only once. The chain carries TRBV6-6 and TRBJ1-1; TRBD1 is a possible D gene (5 bases). Germline V gene data show CDR1 as MNHNY and CDR2 as SVGAGI (reference sequence). The CDR3 has 14 residues. Deletions cut 8 bases from V and 4 bases from J, with 17 bases between. The CDR3 sequence: CASQRFGGGTEAFF. The CDR3, as DNA: TGTGCCAGCCAACGATTTGGGGGAGGCACTGAAGCTTTCTTT.

The chain's CDR3 is CASNYQGIDTEAFF. In DNA form, the CDR3 reads TGTGCCAGTAACTACCAGGGGATTGACACTGAAGCTTTCTTT. The V call is TRBV19, the J call TRBJ1-1; D might be TRBD1 (6 bases). V was trimmed by 7 bases and J by 3 bases, leaving 15 bases between them. The CDR3 totals 14 residues. Germline V CDR1 and CDR2: LNHDA, SQIVND (reference sequence). The full variable domain, in which reference TRBV19 and TRBJ1-1 provide the parts outside the CDR3, is DGGITQSPKYLFRKEGQNVTLSCEQNLNHDAMYWYRQDPGQGLRLIYYSQIVNDFQKGDIAEGYSVSREKKESFPLTVTSAQKNPTAFYLCASNYQGIDTEAFFGQGTRLTVV.

The genes are TRBV28 and TRBJ2-7, with TRBD2 matching over 12 bases. Trimming removed 4 bases from V and 3 bases from J; junction bases left unmatched: 1. This CDR3 is 14 amino acids long. From germline, CDR1 is MDHEN and CDR2 SYDVKM. CDR3 region: CASSSSGRVYEQYF. CDR3 sequence (DNA): TGTGCCAGCAGTTCTAGCGGGAGGGTCTACGAGCAGTACTTC.

V usage is TRBV6-5 and J usage is TRBJ2-1; TRBD1 might be the D (5 bases). Germline V gives CDR1 MNHEY, CDR2 SVGAGI. V lost 2 bases to trimming and J lost 6 bases, with 8 bases between them. The CDR3 length is 13 residues. CDR3 loop: CASSYAGPNEQFF. The CDR3 DNA follows: TGTGCCAGCAGTTACGCAGGGCCCAATGAGCAGTTCTTC.

The rearrangement uses TRBV5-8 and TRBJ2-1; D is perhaps TRBD1 (6 bases). There are 16 residues in the CDR3. The V gene's germline CDR1 is SGHTS and CDR2 YDEGEE. Trimming took 1 base from V and 3 from J, leaving 14 bases between them. Here the CDR3 reads CASSLLLIRGYNEQFF. In nucleotides, the CDR3 is TGTGCCAGCAGCTTGCTTCTTATCAGGGGCTACAATGAGCAGTTCTTC.

The chain uses TRBV3-1 (or the pseudogene TRBV3-2) and TRBJ1-6; TRBD1 aligns across 11 bases. Trimming removed 4 bases from V and 13 bases from J; junction bases left unmatched: 9. CDR3 length: 15 residues. Germline lookup yields CDR1 LGHDT and CDR2 YNNKEL (reference sequence). For the CDR3, the DNA is TGTGCCAGCAGCCTACAGGGGACAGGGGGTGGGCCCCTCCACTTT. This encodes CASSLQGTGGGPLHF.

The gene calls are TRBV5-4 and TRBJ2-5; D gene unclear. Germline V lookup: CDR1 SGHNT, CDR2 YYREEE (reference sequence). V lost 3 bases and J 3 bases, leaving 6 bases between the germline ends. This CDR3 has 12 residues. In DNA form, the CDR3 reads TGTGCCAGCAGCTCGGTAGAAGAGACCCAGTACTTC. Amino acid sequence: CASSSVEETQYF. Drawing the rest from reference TRBV5-4 and TRBJ2-5, the complete variable domain is ETGVTQSPTHLIKTRGQQVTLRCSSQSGHNTVSWYQQALGQGPQFIFQYYREEENGRGNFPPRFSGLQFPNYSSELNVNALELDDSALYLCASSSVEETQYFGPGTRLLVL.